The 25 T cell receptor beta chains reported below all come from one sample, sequenced in a study of radiotherapy plus CTLA-4 blockade in lung cancer. The method was immunoSEQ multiplex PCR; TCRdb's version includes in-frame clones alone and lacks a portion of them. Of around 44,000 clones in the sample, around 88% were seen once. Sequencing was performed on peripheral blood, taken from a patient treated with radiotherapy plus ipilimumab. The receptor source for this set is a human donor with non-small cell lung cancer that progressed on radiotherapy plus ipilimumab. Some clones in this sample may be carry-over from other donors' samples.

The gene calls are TRBV5-5 and TRBJ1-1; 8 bases align to TRBD1. With 4 bases clipped from V and 5 bases from J, the junction kept 7 bases outside the gene matches. CDR3 length: 14 residues. Germline values: CDR1 SGHKS, CDR2 YYEKEE (reference sequence). The CDR3, as DNA: TGTGCCAGCAGCGGACAGGGTTGGGTAACTGAAGCTTTCTTT. As protein: CASSGQGWVTEAFF. Supplemented by reference TRBV5-5 and TRBJ1-1, the full variable domain reads DAGVTQSPTHLIKTRGQQVTLRCSPISGHKSVSWYQQVLGQGPQFIFQYYEKEERGRGNFPDRFSARQFPNYSSELNVNALLLGDSALYLCASSGQGWVTEAFFGQGTRLTVV.

This clone was observed a single time. The gene calls are TRBV5-4 and TRBJ1-3, with D possibly matching TRBD1 (6 bases). CDR1 is SGHNT, CDR2 YYREEE, per germline (reference sequence). Trimming removed 0 bases at V and 4 bases at J, with 14 bases between. This CDR3 is 16 amino acids long. The CDR3 reads CASSLGGRGQGNTIYF. The CDR3 DNA is TGTGCCAGCAGCTTGGGTGGCAGGGGACAAGGAAACACCATATATTTT.

The gene calls are TRBV10-3 and TRBJ2-1; D gene unclear. The CDR3 is 15 residues long. Trimming removed 3 bases at V and 2 bases at J, with 11 bases between. Germline CDR1 reads ENHRY; CDR2 reads SYGVKD. The CDR3 DNA is TGTGCCATCAGTGATTCCAGCGCCCCCTACAATGAGCAGTTCTTC. It translates to CAISDSSAPYNEQFF.

This chain uses TRBV5-1 with TRBJ2-1; 11 bases line up with TRBD2. Germline lookup yields CDR1 SGHRS and CDR2 YFSETQ. V was pared by 0 bases and J by 4 bases, with 12 bases of the junction left unmatched. The CDR3 totals 19 residues. Here the CDR3 reads CASSLVASGRTVRYNEQFF. The DNA for the CDR3 is TGCGCCAGCAGCTTGGTGGCTAGCGGGAGGACGGTTCGGTACAATGAGCAGTTCTTC.

V gene TRBV27 combines with J gene TRBJ2-3; tentative D call: TRBD2 (6 bases). The CDR3 spans 15 residues. V lost 4 bases and J lost 6, with 17 bases in between. Germline-derived CDR1 and CDR2 are MNHEY and SMNVEV (reference sequence). The CDR3 nucleotides read TGTGCCAGCAGTTCCCGCCAGACTAGAATGGATACGCAGTATTTT. Protein: CASSSRQTRMDTQYF.

The chain is built from TRBV25-1 and TRBJ1-1; 7 bases fit TRBD1. Per germline, CDR1 MGHDK and CDR2 SYGVNS. The junction had 7 bases not matched to a gene; V was cut back by 6 bases and J by 3 bases. There are 14 residues in the CDR3. CDR3 sequence: CASREGQTYTEAFF. The CDR3, as DNA: TGTGCCAGCAGGGAGGGACAGACCTACACTGAAGCTTTCTTT.

This clone appeared a few times. The chain carries TRBV4-3 and TRBJ2-3, with 7 bases matching TRBD2. This CDR3 is 15 amino acids long. Germline-derived CDR1 and CDR2 are LGHNA and YSLEER. Trimming at V came to 1 base and at J to 2 bases, leaving 3 bases not matched to a gene. The CDR3 region is CASSQGRGDTDTQYF. The CDR3 DNA reads as TGCGCCAGCAGCCAAGGACGGGGGGACACAGATACGCAGTATTTT.

The chain uses TRBV9 and TRBJ2-2; D remains ambiguous. The CDR3 runs 13 residues. Germline values: CDR1 SGDLS, CDR2 YYNGEE. Trimming shortened V by 0 bases and J by 5 bases, and 5 bases separated the two germline ends. The DNA for the CDR3 is TGTGCCAGCAGCGTAGACTGGACCGGGGAGCTGTTTTTT. This codes for CASSVDWTGELFF. The whole variable domain, remainder taken from reference TRBV9 and TRBJ2-2, is DSGVTQTPKHLITATGQRVTLRCSPRSGDLSVYWYQQSLDQGLQFLIQYYNGEERAKGNILERFSAQQFPDLHSELNLSSLELGDSALYFCASSVDWTGELFFGEGSRLTVL.

The chain recombines TRBV7-3 with TRBJ2-7, with a possible D match to TRBD1 (5 bases). CDR3 size: 15 residues. Germline V gene lookup returns CDR1 SGHTA and CDR2 FQGTGA. The germline V and J ends were trimmed by 0 bases and 2 bases, with 11 bases remaining between them. The DNA of the CDR3 is TGTGCCAGCAGCTTAACTCCGACAGAGACCTACGAGCAGTACTTC. Translating it yields CASSLTPTETYEQYF.

This chain links TRBV11-1 with TRBJ2-3; TRBD2 agrees at 13 bases. The CDR3 is 14 residues long. With V trimmed by 5 bases and J by 8 bases, 4 bases remained unmatched. Germline values: CDR1 SGHAT, CDR2 FQDESV (reference sequence). The CDR3 nucleotides read TGTGCCAGCAGCCAAGGACTAGCGGGAGTTACGCAGTATTTT. This gives the protein CASSQGLAGVTQYF.

The chain is built from TRBV11-2 and TRBJ2-1; a weak D match, TRBD2 (7 bases). The CDR3 is made up of 11 amino acids. Trimming shortened V by 8 bases and J by 7 bases, and 9 bases separated the two germline ends. Germline CDR1 reads SGHAT; CDR2 reads FQNNGV. CDR3 DNA sequence: TGTGCCAGCGGGAGGGGGAATGAGCAGTTCTTC. This codes for CASGRGNEQFF. Looking up the rest from reference TRBV11-2 and TRBJ2-1 gives the full variable domain: EAGVAQSPRYKIIEKRQSVAFWCNPISGHATLYWYQQILGQGPKLLIQFQNNGVVDDSQLPKDRFSAERLKGVDSTLKIQPAKLEDSAVYLCASGRGNEQFFGPGTRLTVL.

The V gene is TRBV10-2, the J gene TRBJ1-5; the D is unclear. Deletions cut 2 bases from V and 9 bases from J, with 17 bases between. The CDR3 has 15 amino acids. Germline V gives CDR1 WSHSY, CDR2 SAAADI. This chain's CDR3 is CASSEAGREVAPQHF. CDR3 nucleotides: TGCGCCAGCAGTGAGGCGGGTCGGGAGGTTGCGCCCCAGCATTTT.

This clone was recorded a few times. The CDR3 coding sequence is TGTGCCAGCAGCTCAACTAGCGGCAGCACAGATACGCAGTATTTT. Translated: CASSSTSGSTDTQYF. This sequence joins TRBV11-2 and TRBJ2-3; 8 bases map to TRBD2. CDR1 and CDR2 from the germline V gene are SGHAT and FQNNGV. V shed 4 bases and J 0 bases; nucleotides not matched to a gene: 3. The CDR3 has 15 residues.

The rearrangement uses TRBV2 and TRBJ2-3, with 7 bases identical to TRBD2. Germline assignment: CDR1 SNHLY and CDR2 FYNNEI. V shed 1 base and J 10 bases; nucleotides not matched to a gene: 2. The CDR3 is 12 amino acids. CDR3 DNA sequence: TGTGCCAGCAGTGAAGGGACTAGGGCGCAGTATTTT. Protein sequence: CASSEGTRAQYF. The full variable domain, its missing parts supplied by reference TRBV2 and TRBJ2-3, is EPEVTQTPSHQVTQMGQEVILRCVPISNHLYFYWYRQILGQKVEFLVSFYNNEISEKSEIFDDQFSVERPDGSNFTLKIRSTKLEDSAMYFCASSEGTRAQYFGPGTRLTVL.

The gene calls are TRBV29-1 and TRBJ1-1; no firm D call. This CDR3 region has 11 residues. V lost 1 base and J 7 bases, leaving 7 bases between the germline ends. Germline V CDR1 and CDR2: SQVTM, ANQGSEA. The CDR3 loop is CSVEGNFEAFF. In DNA form, the CDR3 reads TGCAGCGTTGAAGGTAACTTTGAAGCTTTCTTT.

The chain is built from TRBV30 and TRBJ1-1, with a tentative D call TRBD1 (6 bases). Between the trimmed V and J ends, which lost 0 bases and 4 bases, there was a span of 12 bases. The CDR3 totals 14 residues. Germline V lookup: CDR1 GTSNPN, CDR2 SVGIG (reference sequence). CDR3 coding DNA: TGTGCCTGGAGTGTGGATTTCAGGGGCACTGAAGCTTTCTTT. Its protein is CAWSVDFRGTEAFF.

V gene TRBV5-6 combines with J gene TRBJ1-2; D is uncertain. The CDR3 length is 12 residues. Germline V gives CDR1 SGHDT, CDR2 YYEEEE. The V end lost 4 bases, the J end lost 8 bases, and 12 bases lay between the germline ends. DNA of the CDR3: TGTGCCAGCAGCGGAGGGTTGTACGGCTACACCTTC. It is translated as CASSGGLYGYTF.

The chain combines TRBV5-1 with TRBJ2-5, with D maybe TRBD1 (6 bases). Germline-derived CDR1 and CDR2 are SGHRS and YFSETQ. V lost 4 bases and J lost 2, with 15 bases in between. This CDR3 comprises 15 residues. The CDR3 DNA sequence: TGCGCCAGCAGCACAACAGGGCCAGGGCAAGAGACCCAGTACTTC. It encodes CASSTTGPGQETQYF.

This rearrangement joins TRBV5-1 to TRBJ2-5; TRBD1 matches 8 bases. This CDR3 is built from 16 residues. Germline CDR1 is SGHRS and CDR2 is YFSETQ. V was clipped by 3 bases and J by 4 bases; unmatched bases: 11. In nucleotides, the CDR3 is TGCGCCAGCAGCTCGTATGACAGGGGATGGGGAGAGACCCAGTACTTC. Its protein is CASSSYDRGWGETQYF.

This rearrangement joins TRBV6-6 to TRBJ2-7; 7 bases match TRBD2. V lost 5 bases, J lost 0 bases, and 4 bases stayed unmatched. Germline assignment: CDR1 MNHNY and CDR2 SVGAGI (reference sequence). The CDR3 sequence is 14 residues long. The CDR3 spells CASSPRGGSYEQYF. As DNA, the CDR3 is TGTGCCAGCAGTCCCCGCGGGGGCTCCTACGAGCAGTACTTC.

The sample holds a few counts of this clone. The rearrangement links TRBV5-1 to TRBJ2-1, with 8 bases aligning to TRBD1. Germline V gene lookup returns CDR1 SGHRS and CDR2 YFSETQ. The J segment lost 2 bases and the V segment lost 4 bases, leaving 5 bases of the junction unmatched. The CDR3 totals 15 residues. CDR3 in DNA: TGCGCCAGCAGCATCCAACAGGGGGCCTACAATGAGCAGTTCTTC. Its translation: CASSIQQGAYNEQFF.

This clone was recorded only once. The rearrangement links TRBV19 to TRBJ2-5, with D unclear. The CDR3 is 15 residues long. Germline-derived CDR1 and CDR2 are LNHDA and SQIVND (reference sequence). Between the trimmed V and J ends, which lost 11 bases and 0 bases, there was a span of 19 bases. CDR3 residues: CASRLRDGDQETQYF. Written as DNA, the CDR3 is TGTGCCTCCCGCCTCCGAGACGGAGACCAAGAGACCCAGTACTTC.

The chain employs TRBV21-1 and TRBJ2-1; TRBD2, as called in the table, went unchecked against the DNA. TRBV21-1 is annotated as a pseudogene. There are 17 residues in the CDR3. CDR3 DNA: TGTGCCAGCAGCCCTCAACCGGGACTAGGAGGGCTCAATGAGCAGTTCTTC. It codes for CASSPQPGLGGLNEQFF.

This clone has a handful of counts. The chain employs TRBV7-9 and TRBJ2-7, with 9 nucleotides matching TRBD2. The CDR3 consists of 16 residues. Germline CDR1 and CDR2: SEHNR and FQNEAQ (reference sequence). Germline trimming cut 5 bases from V and 7 bases from J; bases unmatched to any gene: 15. CDR3 bases: TGTGCCAGCAGCCGCTCGGCTAGCGGGGTCCAACGGGAGCAGTACTTC. This encodes CASSRSASGVQREQYF. Supplemented by reference TRBV7-9 and TRBJ2-7, the full variable domain reads DTGVSQNPRHKITKRGQNVTFRCDPISEHNRLYWYRQTLGQGPEFLTYFQNEAQLEKSRLLSDRFSAERPKGSFSTLEIQRTEQGDSAMYLCASSRSASGVQREQYFGPGTRLTVT.

Concerning this clone itself: The junction and the germline gene differ at one end; a read error may be behind it. V and J are TRBV5-1 and TRBJ2-3, with D possibly TRBD2 on 5 matching bases. The CDR3 totals 16 residues. CDR1 SGHRS and CDR2 YFSETQ come from the germline V gene. CDR3 sequence reads: CASSLGGSGSTDAQYF. CDR3 sequence (DNA): TGCGCCAGCAGCTTGGGGGGTTCTGGGAGCACAGATGCGCAGTATTTT. The whole variable domain, remainder taken from reference TRBV5-1 and TRBJ2-3, is KAGVTQTPRYLIKTRGQQVTLSCSPISGHRSVSWYQQTPGQGLQFLFEYFSETQRNKGNFPGRFSGRQFSNSRSEMNVSTLELGDSALYLCASSLGGSGSTDAQYFGPGTRLTVL.